This is a list of T cell receptor beta chains from one sample in a study of blood T cell repertoires in COVID-19. Clones were sequenced by immunoSEQ multiplex PCR, and TCRdb holds only the in-frame ones, with some missing. The sample holds about 99,000 clones; nearly 85% are singletons and the top ten take roughly 13%. The material sequenced was peripheral blood. These receptor sequences come from a human donor in a cohort sampled during active or convalescent COVID-19. Each CDR3 is given with its conserved first and last residue. The order of the fields is clone size, D gene, J gene, V gene, CDR3 DNA, CDR3 protein. The D gene is left open where the match is weak. For some rows the clone size is stated as once, few or many, or as a class when expanded; others skip it.

abundance: -; d_gene: -; j_gene: TRBJ1-1; v_gene: TRBV28; CDR3nt: TGTGCCAGCAGTTTAGGAGGGGCTGAAGCTTTCTTT; CDR3aa: CASSLGGAEAFF
abundance: -; d_gene: -; j_gene: TRBJ1-5; v_gene: TRBV10-3; CDR3nt: TGTGCCATCAGTGACACTCCCGGTAGCAATCAGCCCCAGCATTTT; CDR3aa: CAISDTPGSNQPQHF
abundance: -; d_gene: -; j_gene: TRBJ1-3; v_gene: TRBV18; CDR3nt: TGTGCCAGCTCACCTGCCAACCCCAGCTCTGGAAACACCATATATTTT; CDR3aa: CASSPANPSSGNTIYF
abundance: once; d_gene: -; j_gene: TRBJ2-1; v_gene: TRBV7-2; CDR3nt: TGTGCCAGCAGCGGAAGGACAGTACCGCCCTACAATGAGCAGTTCTTC; CDR3aa: CASSGRTVPPYNEQFF
abundance: -; d_gene: -; j_gene: TRBJ1-1; v_gene: TRBV2; CDR3nt: TGTGCCAGCAGTGAAGCGAGAGTCCCTGAAGCTTTCTTT; CDR3aa: CASSEARVPEAFF
abundance: -; d_gene: TRBD1; j_gene: TRBJ1-5; v_gene: TRBV6-2/TRBV6-3; CDR3nt: TGTGCCAGCAGCCGGGGACAGGGGGTCAATCAGCCCCAGCATTTT; CDR3aa: CASSRGQGVNQPQHF
abundance: -; d_gene: -; j_gene: TRBJ1-1; v_gene: TRBV30; CDR3nt: TGTGCTGGCCAGGGGAACACTGAAGCTTTCTTT; CDR3aa: CAGQGNTEAFF
abundance: -; d_gene: -; j_gene: TRBJ1-5; v_gene: TRBV27; CDR3nt: TGTGCCAGCAGTTTATTTAAGCAGGGCAATCAGCCCCAGCATTTT; CDR3aa: CASSLFKQGNQPQHF
abundance: -; d_gene: -; j_gene: TRBJ1-4; v_gene: TRBV12-1; CDR3nt: TGTGCCAGCAGCTACGACAGGGAGGCTGAAAAACTGTTTTTT; CDR3aa: CASSYDREAEKLFF
abundance: -; d_gene: TRBD1; j_gene: TRBJ1-2; v_gene: TRBV20-1; CDR3nt: TGCAGTGCTAGACAGGGGGTCGGCTACACCTTC; CDR3aa: CSARQGVGYTF
abundance: once; d_gene: TRBD1; j_gene: TRBJ1-1; v_gene: TRBV15; CDR3nt: TGTGCCACCAGCGAGGGACAGGGGGGAAGGACTGAAGCTTTCTTT; CDR3aa: CATSEGQGGRTEAFF
abundance: -; d_gene: -; j_gene: TRBJ1-5; v_gene: TRBV7-2; CDR3nt: TGTGCCAGCAGTCTCCGGGATAGCAATCAGCCCCAGCATTTT; CDR3aa: CASSLRDSNQPQHF
abundance: -; d_gene: TRBD1; j_gene: TRBJ2-7; v_gene: TRBV2; CDR3nt: TGTGCCAGCAGAAGATTACAGGGGGCGTTCTACGAGCAGTACTTC; CDR3aa: CASRRLQGAFYEQYF
abundance: -; d_gene: -; j_gene: TRBJ1-3; v_gene: TRBV7-9; CDR3nt: TGTGCCAGCAGCATGAGCTCTGGAAACACCATATATTTT; CDR3aa: CASSMSSGNTIYF
abundance: -; d_gene: -; j_gene: TRBJ1-5; v_gene: TRBV9; CDR3nt: TGTACCAGCAGCGTCCAGGGCAGCAATCAGCCCCAGCATTTT; CDR3aa: CTSSVQGSNQPQHF
abundance: few; d_gene: TRBD1; j_gene: TRBJ2-7; v_gene: TRBV4-1; CDR3nt: TGCGCCAGCAGCCAAGACCCCGGGACAGGGTCTCACGAGCAGTACTTC; CDR3aa: CASSQDPGTGSHEQYF
abundance: few; d_gene: -; j_gene: TRBJ2-3; v_gene: TRBV15; CDR3nt: TGTGCCACCAGCAGAGATGGGGCAGGGGGGCCAGGCACAGATACGCAGTATTTT; CDR3aa: CATSRDGAGGPGTDTQYF
abundance: -; d_gene: -; j_gene: TRBJ1-2; v_gene: TRBV14; CDR3nt: TGTGCCAGCAGCTCTGGACTCTCGAAAGTCTATGGCTACACCTTC; CDR3aa: CASSSGLSKVYGYTF
abundance: -; d_gene: -; j_gene: TRBJ1-1; v_gene: TRBV10-3; CDR3nt: TGTGCCATCAGTGGGGACATCTCGAGGACTGAAGCTTTCTTT; CDR3aa: CAISGDISRTEAFF
abundance: -; d_gene: -; j_gene: TRBJ2-3; v_gene: TRBV5-1; CDR3nt: TGCGCCAGCAGCTTGGCCCTAGTGGATACGCAGTATTTT; CDR3aa: CASSLALVDTQYF
abundance: -; d_gene: TRBD1; j_gene: TRBJ1-2; v_gene: TRBV4-2; CDR3nt: TGTGCCAGCAGCCCCCGACAGGGGGATGGCTACACCTTC; CDR3aa: CASSPRQGDGYTF
abundance: -; d_gene: -; j_gene: TRBJ2-7; v_gene: TRBV6-5; CDR3nt: TGTGCCAGCTGTACGGCAGGGTTCGAGCAGTACTTC; CDR3aa: CASCTAGFEQYF